Each of the 21 T cell receptor beta chains below was sequenced from the same sample in a study of T cells in localized non-small cell lung cancer. Assay: immunoSEQ multiplex PCR; the TCRdb copy retains only in-frame clones and omits some. Of roughly 16,000 clones in the sample, roughly 85% were seen once. Sequencing used peripheral blood, obtained before any cancer treatment. The receptors derive from a male donor at least 60 years old with stage I lung adenocarcinoma.

The CDR3 DNA follows: TGCGCCAGCAGCTCCGGGACACCTAACACCGGGGAGCTGTTTTTT. It specifies CASSSGTPNTGELFF. This chain joins TRBV5-1 and TRBJ2-2; maybe TRBD1 (6 bases). V dropped 3 bases and J dropped 2 bases, with 11 bases sitting between them. CDR3 size: 15 residues. Per the germline V gene, CDR1 is SGHRS and CDR2 is YFSETQ.

The rearrangement uses TRBV7-2 and TRBJ1-5; no reliable D call. This CDR3 comprises 14 residues. V gave up 0 bases and J gave up 3 bases, with 6 bases separating them. Germline CDR1 reads SGHTA; CDR2 reads FQGNSA. The CDR3 bases are TGTGCCAGCAGCTTAGCAGTGGCCAATCAGCCCCAGCATTTT. It is translated as CASSLAVANQPQHF.

The chain carries TRBV6-4 and TRBJ2-1; D not resolved. The CDR3 covers 13 residues. Per germline, CDR1 MRHNA and CDR2 SNTAGT. V shed 5 bases and J shed 9 bases, with 14 bases lying between them. CDR3: CASSSRVAGEQFF. For the CDR3, the DNA is TGTGCCAGCAGTTCCCGGGTTGCCGGTGAGCAGTTCTTC.

This chain links TRBV27 with TRBJ1-6, with 9 positions matching TRBD1. V was pared by 4 bases and J by 11 bases, with 9 bases of the junction left unmatched. Germline CDR1 MNHEY, CDR2 SMNVEV (reference sequence). This CDR3 spans 15 amino acids. The CDR3 loop is CASSSKGQGIAPLHF. DNA of the CDR3: TGTGCCAGCAGTTCTAAGGGACAGGGAATAGCACCCCTCCACTTT.

V gene TRBV9 combines with J gene TRBJ2-3; 8 bases map to TRBD2. The CDR3 has 14 amino acids. Germline assignment: CDR1 SGDLS and CDR2 YYNGEE. The junction had 2 bases not matched to a gene; V was cut back by 0 bases and J by 5 bases. The DNA of the CDR3 is TGTGCCAGCAGCGTAGCGGGAGGGGGAGATACGCAGTATTTT. Amino acids: CASSVAGGGDTQYF.

The J gene is TRBJ2-1, the V gene TRBV9; D might be TRBD2 (5 bases). V lost 3 bases, J lost 2 bases, and 12 bases lay in between. The CDR3 is 15 residues long. Germline V gene data show CDR1 as SGDLS and CDR2 as YYNGEE. The CDR3 is CASSELGTTYNEQFF. The CDR3 coding sequence is TGTGCCAGCAGCGAACTAGGAACCACCTACAATGAGCAGTTCTTC. Using reference TRBV9 and TRBJ2-1 for the parts outside the CDR3, the full variable domain is DSGVTQTPKHLITATGQRVTLRCSPRSGDLSVYWYQQSLDQGLQFLIQYYNGEERAKGNILERFSAQQFPDLHSELNLSSLELGDSALYFCASSELGTTYNEQFFGPGTRLTVL.

This clone was seen a handful of times. The chain combines TRBV7-9 with TRBJ1-2, with unresolved D. Trimming cost V 8 bases and J 8 bases, with 30 bases left between them. This CDR3 has 17 amino acids. Germline CDR1 reads SEHNR; CDR2 reads FQNEAQ (reference sequence). This CDR3 reads CASRPVPGSAFLNGYTF. The CDR3 DNA reads TGTGCCAGCCGCCCCGTTCCGGGGTCCGCCTTCCTGAACGGCTACACCTTC.

This clone showed up just once. The rearrangement uses TRBV4-1 and TRBJ1-5; 7 bases align to TRBD1. V lost 1 base to trimming and J lost 6 bases; unmatched junction nucleotides: 6. CDR1 and CDR2 (germline): MGHRA, YSYEKL. CDR3 length: 15 residues. This CDR3 is CASSQVGTVGQPQHF. The CDR3 coding sequence is TGCGCCAGCAGCCAAGTTGGGACAGTGGGTCAGCCCCAGCATTTT.

The V call is TRBV4-3, the J call TRBJ1-2, with D maybe TRBD1 (5 bases). The CDR3 consists of 14 residues. Germline V gene sequence: CDR1 LGHNA, CDR2 YSLEER. Deletions cut 0 bases from V and 4 bases from J, with 9 bases between. For the CDR3, the DNA is TGCGCCAGCAGCCAAGATGGGGCAGTCTATGGCTACACCTTC. Protein: CASSQDGAVYGYTF.

This chain connects TRBV19 to TRBJ2-1; D is unclear. Germline CDR1 is LNHDA and CDR2 is SQIVND (reference sequence). Between the trimmed V and J ends, which lost 3 bases and 0 bases, there was a span of 9 bases. The CDR3 consists of 15 residues. CDR3 region: CASSIETFSYNEQFF. The DNA of the CDR3 is TGTGCCAGTAGTATCGAGACATTCTCCTACAATGAGCAGTTCTTC.

This chain joins TRBV4-3 and TRBJ2-6, with D possibly TRBD1 on 5 matching bases. The CDR3 has 17 residues. V lost 4 bases and J 2 bases, leaving 15 bases between the germline ends. Germline V lookup: CDR1 LGHNA, CDR2 YSLEER. This chain's CDR3 is CASSRGWVPPGANVLTF. As DNA, the CDR3 is TGCGCCAGCAGCCGGGGCTGGGTGCCGCCTGGGGCCAACGTCCTGACTTTC.

This clone was picked up one time. This sequence joins TRBV5-6 and TRBJ2-5; TRBD1 is a possible D gene (5 bases). The CDR3 is 15 residues long. V lost 2 bases and J 0 bases, leaving 11 bases between the germline ends. Per the germline V gene, CDR1 is SGHDT and CDR2 is YYEEEE. The CDR3 DNA reads TGTGCCAGCAGCTTAATTTCAGGGAACCAAGAGACCCAGTACTTC. Translation gives CASSLISGNQETQYF.

The CDR3 DNA reads TGTGCCACCAGCAGATTTTCAGGGTTGGGCACTGAAGCTTTCTTT. It specifies CATSRFSGLGTEAFF. The chain joins TRBV15 to TRBJ1-1; tentatively, D is TRBD1 (5 bases). Germline CDR1 and CDR2: LNHNV and YYDKDF (reference sequence). Trimming removed 2 bases at V and 4 bases at J, with 14 bases between. This CDR3 region has 15 residues. Full variable domain (missing parts from reference TRBV15 and TRBJ1-1): DAMVIQNPRYQVTQFGKPVTLSCSQTLNHNVMYWYQQKSSQAPKLLFHYYDKDFNNEADTPDNFQSRRPNTSFCFLDIRSPGLGDTAMYLCATSRFSGLGTEAFFGQGTRLTVV.

The V gene is TRBV18, the J gene TRBJ1-2; TRBD1 agrees at 7 bases. The CDR3 covers 14 residues. Germline CDR1 and CDR2: KGHSH and LQKENI. Germline trimming cut 7 bases from V and 4 bases from J; bases unmatched to any gene: 9. The CDR3 nucleotides read TGTGCCAGCTTCCCCGGGACAGCTCGCTATGGCTACACCTTC. The encoded protein is CASFPGTARYGYTF. The full variable domain, its missing parts supplied by reference TRBV18 and TRBJ1-2, is NAGVMQNPRHLVRRRGQEARLRCSPMKGHSHVYWYRQLPEEGLKFMVYLQKENIIDESGMPKERFSAEFPKEGPSILRIQQVVRGDSAAYFCASFPGTARYGYTFGSGTRLTVV.

This rearrangement joins TRBV30 to TRBJ1-4; weak D call: TRBD1 (6 bases). This CDR3 is 15 amino acids long. CDR1 GTSNPN and CDR2 SVGIG come from the germline V gene (reference sequence). V was cut by 4 bases and J by 6 bases, with 18 bases left in between. The CDR3 is CAWNRGGAGDEKLFF. In DNA form, the CDR3 reads TGTGCCTGGAACCGAGGGGGGGCAGGGGATGAAAAACTGTTTTTT.

As for this clone: One end of the junction is discordant with germline, which a read error may explain. V is TRBV7-7 and J is TRBJ2-7; D call uncertain. The germline V gene has CDR1 SSHAT and CDR2 FNYEAQ (reference sequence). This CDR3 spans 13 amino acids. The DNA for the CDR3 is TGTGCTAGCAGCTTGAGTACTTCCTACGAGCAGTACTTC. Its protein is CASSLSTSYEQYF.

The chain couples TRBV5-1 to TRBJ1-2, with TRBD1 identical over 12 bases. This CDR3 has 17 amino acids. The trim removed 4 bases at V and 5 bases at J, leaving 12 bases unmatched. CDR1 and CDR2 from the germline V gene are SGHRS and YFSETQ. The CDR3 loop is CASSPGQGALIGYGYTF. CDR3 nucleotide sequence: TGCGCCAGCAGCCCGGGACAGGGGGCACTAATAGGGTATGGCTACACCTTC.

This chain joins TRBV28 and TRBJ1-1, with D maybe TRBD1 (6 bases). CDR1 and CDR2 (germline): MDHEN, SYDVKM. The CDR3 totals 12 residues. Trimming took 2 bases from V and 11 from J, leaving 12 bases between them. This chain's CDR3 is CASSLRDRFAFF. For the CDR3, the DNA is TGTGCCAGCAGTTTACGCGACAGGTTCGCTTTCTTT.

The chain joins TRBV28 to TRBJ1-6, with D unclear. This CDR3 region has 14 residues. Trimming took off 4 bases at V and 8 bases at J, with 12 bases between the two ends. CDR1 and CDR2 from the germline V gene are MDHEN and SYDVKM. As DNA, the CDR3 is TGTGCCAGCAGTTCGTGGGTCTCAGATTCACCCCTCCACTTT. Amino acid sequence: CASSSWVSDSPLHF. Full variable domain (outside the CDR3, taken from reference TRBV28 and TRBJ1-6): DVKVTQSSRYLVKRTGEKVFLECVQDMDHENMFWYRQDPGLGLRLIYFSYDVKMKEKGDIPEGYSVSREKKERFSLILESASTNQTSMYLCASSSWVSDSPLHFGNGTRLTVT.

This sequence joins TRBV7-3 and TRBJ2-7; possible D gene TRBD2, 5 bases. The CDR3 spans 13 residues. The germline CDR1 and CDR2 sequences are SGHTA and FQGTGA. Trimming pared 5 bases from V and 0 bases from J, leaving 8 bases between. This CDR3 is CASSQGSSYEQYF. In DNA, the CDR3 is TGTGCCAGCAGCCAAGGGAGCTCCTACGAGCAGTACTTC.

In its sample, this clone was seen a few times. The chain recombines TRBV7-9 with TRBJ2-2; D is possibly TRBD1 or TRBD2 (5 bases each). Germline CDR1 is SEHNR and CDR2 is FQNEAQ (reference sequence). Trimming cost V 9 bases and J 5 bases, with 16 bases left between them. The CDR3 contains 14 residues. The CDR3 DNA follows: TGTGCCAGTAGAATGCAGGGCGGGACCGGGGAGCTGTTTTTT. Amino acid sequence: CASRMQGGTGELFF. Drawing the rest from reference TRBV7-9 and TRBJ2-2, the complete variable domain is DTGVSQNPRHKITKRGQNVTFRCDPISEHNRLYWYRQTLGQGPEFLTYFQNEAQLEKSRLLSDRFSAERPKGSFSTLEIQRTEQGDSAMYLCASRMQGGTGELFFGEGSRLTVL.